The 27 T cell receptor beta chains listed next were all sequenced from one sample in a study of T cell repertoires in cytomegalovirus infection. One entry per CDR3 protein results from TCRdb running MiXCR on the reads. The sample consists of some 440,000 distinct CDR3 sequences, about 33% of them appearing once. Source material: PBMCs. The receptors derive from a human donor in good health (CMV status not recorded). Some clones in this sample may be carry-over from other donors' samples.

CDR3 protein: CASSYSPTRDGELFF. CDR3 coding DNA: TGTGCCAGCAGTTACTCCCCGACCCGAGATGGGGAACTGTTTTTT. V usage is TRBV6-6 and J usage is TRBJ1-4; D is uncertain. The V gene lost 0 bases and the J gene lost 12 bases, with 17 bases spanning the gap. This CDR3 region has 15 residues. The germline V gene has CDR1 MNHNY and CDR2 SVGAGI (reference sequence).

CDR3 coding DNA: TGTGCCAGCAGCTCCATGGTCGGGGTGATTGAAGCTTTCTTT. Translated, it gives CASSSMVGVIEAFF. The chain uses TRBV7-2 and TRBJ1-1, with D unclear. CDR3 size: 14 residues. Per the germline V gene, CDR1 is SGHTA and CDR2 is FQGNSA. The germline V and J ends were trimmed by 4 bases and 7 bases, with 16 bases remaining between them.

This chain uses TRBV24-1 with TRBJ2-1, with no clear D. Germline values: CDR1 KGHDR, CDR2 SFDVKD. Trimming took off 6 bases at V and 9 bases at J, with 11 bases between the two ends. The CDR3 consists of 12 residues. As DNA, the CDR3 is TGTGCCACCAGTAAAACTTTTGGTGAGCAGTTCTTC. As protein: CATSKTFGEQFF.

This rearrangement joins TRBV5-1 to TRBJ1-2, with D unclear. Germline-derived CDR1 and CDR2 are SGHRS and YFSETQ. The CDR3 runs 14 residues. The V and J ends lost 0 bases and 3 bases respectively, with 9 bases between them. CDR3 sequence reads: CASSLDQEYYGYTF. Written as DNA, the CDR3 is TGCGCCAGCAGCTTGGACCAGGAATACTATGGCTACACCTTC.

As concerns this clonotype: A much more abundant neighbour one base away suggests this may be a read error. The V and J genes are TRBV7-9 and TRBJ2-7; D not certain. This CDR3 contains 15 residues. Germline CDR1 SEHNR, CDR2 FQNEAQ (reference sequence). The CDR3 sequence: CASSPLLGDSYEPYF. CDR3 sequence (DNA): TGTGCCAGCAGCCCCCTCCTTGGCGACTCCTACGAGCCGTACTTC.

This clonotype was recorded a few times. CDR3 protein: CASSSRQGRLYF. The CDR3 DNA reads as TGTGCCAGCAGTTCTCGACAGGGGCGGCTATATTTT. The chain uses TRBV12-3 or TRBV12-4 and TRBJ2-3, with 8 bases that match TRBD1. With 4 bases clipped from V and 15 bases from J, the junction kept 9 bases outside the gene matches. This CDR3 is 12 amino acids long.

The CDR3 bases are TGTGCCAGCAGTTTTGGACAGGGGCCTGGTCAGCCCCAGCATTTT. This sequence encodes CASSFGQGPGQPQHF. The chain recombines TRBV6-5 with TRBJ1-5, with 9 bases lining up with TRBD1. V lost 4 bases to trimming and J lost 6 bases; unmatched junction nucleotides: 7. The CDR3 is made up of 15 amino acids. The V gene's germline CDR1 is MNHEY and CDR2 SVGAGI.

This clonotype has only a few counts. This chain connects TRBV11-2 to TRBJ2-3; 8 nucleotides line up with TRBD2. The V and J ends lost 1 base and 3 bases, in that order; junction bases with no gene match: 9. The CDR3 is made up of 17 amino acids. Germline CDR1 reads SGHAT; CDR2 reads FQNNGV. In DNA, the CDR3 is TGTGCCAGCAGCTTAGGGATCCTGGGACTAGGAACAGATACGCAGTATTTT. Its protein product is CASSLGILGLGTDTQYF.

This clonotype was seen ten or more times. The chain is built from TRBV4-1 and TRBJ1-1; no definite D call. CDR3 length equals 17 residues. Germline-derived CDR1 and CDR2 are MGHRA and YSYEKL. V dropped 1 base and J dropped 0 bases, with 15 bases sitting between them. CDR3 DNA sequence: TGCGCCAGCAGCCAAGGATTAGCCCGTCAAGTGAACACTGAAGCTTTCTTT. Its translation: CASSQGLARQVNTEAFF.

This clonotype occurred many times. The V gene is TRBV7-2, the J gene TRBJ1-5, with D unclear. This CDR3 is 15 amino acids long. Germline V CDR1 and CDR2: SGHTA, FQGNSA. Trimming pared 5 bases from V and 3 bases from J, leaving 14 bases between. The CDR3 nucleotides read TGTGCCAGCAGCCAAAGGGCAAAATTCAATCAGCCCCAGCATTTT. It encodes CASSQRAKFNQPQHF.

This clonotype has a count of ten or more. J is TRBJ2-2 and V is TRBV24-1; TRBD1 agrees at 8 bases. The J segment lost 1 base and the V segment lost 1 base, leaving 4 bases of the junction unmatched. There are 17 residues in the CDR3. Looked up from germline, CDR1 is KGHDR and CDR2 is SFDVKD. This chain's CDR3 is CATSDFRGQGNTGELFF. The CDR3 bases are TGTGCCACCAGTGATTTCCGAGGACAGGGGAACACCGGGGAGCTGTTTTTT.

This clonotype has at least ten counts. The genes are TRBV7-8 and TRBJ1-2; TRBD1 aligns across 7 bases. With 4 bases clipped from V and 8 bases from J, the junction kept 10 bases outside the gene matches. This CDR3 comprises 14 residues. Germline CDR1 SGHVS, CDR2 FQNEAQ. CDR3 amino acids: CASSSTGVPHGYTF. Here the CDR3 DNA reads TGTGCCAGCAGCTCAACAGGGGTCCCTCACGGCTACACCTTC. Based on the CDR3 plus reference TRBV7-8 and TRBJ1-2, the full variable domain is GAGVSQSPRYKVAKRGQDVALRCDPISGHVSLFWYQQALGQGPEFLTYFQNEAQLDKSGLPSDRFFAERPEGSVSTLKIQRTQQEDSAVYLCASSSTGVPHGYTFGSGTRLTVV.

CDR3 DNA sequence: TGTGCCAGTAGCACTCTAGCGGAGGGATTGAAAAACATTCAGTACTTC. It translates to CASSTLAEGLKNIQYF. The rearrangement joins TRBV19 to TRBJ2-4; 7 nucleotides line up with TRBD2. Germline V gene data show CDR1 as LNHDA and CDR2 as SQIVND (reference sequence). V gave up 6 bases and J gave up 4 bases; unmatched junction bases: 12. This CDR3 has 16 amino acids. Combining the CDR3 with reference TRBV19 and TRBJ2-4 gives the whole variable domain DGGITQSPKYLFRKEGQNVTLSCEQNLNHDAMYWYRQDPGQGLRLIYYSQIVNDFQKGDIAEGYSVSREKKESFPLTVTSAQKNPTAFYLCASSTLAEGLKNIQYFGAGTRLSVL.

The rearrangement links TRBV5-1 to TRBJ1-4; maybe TRBD1 (5 bases). Germline V gives CDR1 SGHRS, CDR2 YFSETQ. V was trimmed by 2 bases and J by 5 bases, leaving 16 bases between them. This CDR3 contains 16 residues. CDR3 residues: CASSFWGPPENEKLFF. In DNA form, the CDR3 reads TGCGCCAGCAGCTTCTGGGGACCTCCAGAGAATGAAAAACTGTTTTTT.

The chain combines TRBV6-5 with TRBJ2-7, with D tentatively TRBD1 (5 bases). This CDR3 contains 14 residues. Trimming stripped 5 bases from V and 1 base from J, with 12 bases between. Germline lookup yields CDR1 MNHEY and CDR2 SVGAGI. Here the CDR3 reads CASSRQKKSYEQYF. The CDR3 DNA follows: TGTGCCAGCAGTCGACAGAAGAAGTCCTACGAGCAGTACTTC.

The chain carries TRBV28 and TRBJ2-5; D is possibly TRBD2 (7 bases). Germline assignment: CDR1 MDHEN and CDR2 SYDVKM. The CDR3 is 16 amino acids. V dropped 5 bases and J dropped 7 bases, with 23 bases sitting between them. CDR3 region: CASSRRGAGALVTQYF. The CDR3, as DNA: TGTGCCAGCAGTCGGAGGGGTGCGGGGGCCTTAGTGACCCAGTACTTC.

A remark on this clonotype: This may stem from a read error, because a much larger clone lies one nucleotide away. CDR3 bases: TGTGCCATCAGCTTGGCTAGTTCTAGTGAGCAGTACTTC. As protein: CAISLASSSEQYF. The chain links TRBV7-2 to TRBJ2-7; D is unresolved. The CDR3 length is 13 residues. CDR1 and CDR2 from the germline V gene are SGHTA and FQGNSA. Looking up the rest from reference TRBV7-2 and TRBJ2-7 gives the full variable domain: GAGVSQSPSNKVTEKGKDVELRCDPISGHTALYWYRQSLGQGLEFLIYFQGNSAPDKSGLPSDRFSAERTGGSVSTLTIQRTQQEDSAVYLCAISLASSSEQYFGPGTRLTVT.

About this clonotype: Given a much more abundant clone one base away, this may be a read error. The chain links TRBV2 to TRBJ2-2; D gene ambiguous. CDR3 size: 14 residues. Trimming shortened V by 4 bases and J by 1 base, and 7 bases separated the two germline ends. Germline V CDR1 and CDR2: SNHLY, FYNNEI. The CDR3 reads CASSGNGNTGELFF. In nucleotides, the CDR3 is TGTGCCAGCAGTGGAAACGGGAACACCGGGGAGCTGTTTTTT.

J is TRBJ2-2 and V is TRBV19; 7 bases fit TRBD1. Losses at the gene ends were 5 bases for V and 0 bases for J; bases not matched to a gene: 6. The CDR3 is 16 residues long. Germline V gene data show CDR1 as LNHDA and CDR2 as SQIVND (reference sequence). This CDR3 reads CASSLLGGANTGELFF. CDR3 nucleotides: TGTGCCAGTAGTCTTTTAGGGGGCGCGAACACCGGGGAGCTGTTTTTT.

The rearrangement links TRBV12-3 or TRBV12-4 to TRBJ1-5; perhaps TRBD1 as D (6 bases). Trimming left V 4 bases short and J 5 bases short, with 15 bases between. The CDR3 sequence is 15 residues long. The CDR3 region is CASSSYRVGDQPQHF. The CDR3 DNA sequence: TGTGCCAGCAGTTCCTACAGGGTTGGTGATCAGCCCCAGCATTTT.

As DNA, the CDR3 is TGTGCCAGCAGCCTTCGACAGCCTCTAGAGTCTGGAAACACCATATATTTT. It is translated as CASSLRQPLESGNTIYF. The gene calls are TRBV7-6 and TRBJ1-3; weak D call: TRBD1 (5 bases). Trimming cost V 5 bases and J 1 base, with 18 bases left between them. The CDR3 runs 17 residues. Per germline, CDR1 SGHVS and CDR2 FNYEAQ.

This clonotype was found once. The chain recombines TRBV27 with TRBJ2-7, with TRBD1 identical over 10 bases. The V and J ends lost 8 bases and 0 bases, in that order; junction bases with no gene match: 10. Germline CDR1 is MNHEY and CDR2 is SMNVEV (reference sequence). The CDR3 runs to 16 residues. CDR3 region: CASGDRGRYNSYEQYF. As DNA, the CDR3 is TGTGCCAGCGGGGACAGGGGTCGGTACAACTCCTACGAGCAGTACTTC.

The chain combines TRBV12-3 or TRBV12-4 with TRBJ1-1, with D tentatively TRBD1 (5 bases). This CDR3 contains 13 residues. The V gene lost 7 bases and the J gene lost 2 bases, with 11 bases spanning the gap. The CDR3 here is CASTLTGNTEAFF. The CDR3 DNA is TGTGCCAGCACCCTCACAGGAAACACTGAAGCTTTCTTT.

This clonotype has a count of ten or more. This chain connects TRBV7-2 to TRBJ1-2; 10 bases map to TRBD1. There are 17 residues in the CDR3. J gave up 6 bases and V 0 bases, and 10 bases lay outside the gene matches. Germline V gene lookup returns CDR1 SGHTA and CDR2 FQGNSA. CDR3 loop: CASSLAGQGRHEDGYTF. In DNA form, the CDR3 reads TGTGCCAGCAGCTTAGCGGGACAGGGGCGCCATGAGGATGGCTACACCTTC. The entire variable domain, with the rest obtained from reference TRBV7-2 and TRBJ1-2, is as follows: GAGVSQSPSNKVTEKGKDVELRCDPISGHTALYWYRQSLGQGLEFLIYFQGNSAPDKSGLPSDRFSAERTGGSVSTLTIQRTQQEDSAVYLCASSLAGQGRHEDGYTFGSGTRLTVV.

The chain carries TRBV20-1 and TRBJ2-5, with D possibly matching TRBD2 (6 bases). The V end lost 0 bases, the J end lost 5 bases, and 10 bases lay between the germline ends. Germline-derived CDR1 and CDR2 are DFQATT and SNEGSKA (reference sequence). The CDR3 sequence is 13 residues long. CDR3 bases: TGCAGTGCTAGAGATTTGGGGAGGGAGACCCAGTACTTC. It translates to CSARDLGRETQYF.

On this clonotype itself: A junction boundary mismatches the germline segment, possibly from a read error. This rearrangement joins TRBV20-1 to TRBJ2-2; D possibly uses TRBD1 or TRBD2 (5 bases each). From germline, CDR1 is DFQATT and CDR2 SNEGSKA (reference sequence). The CDR3 covers 13 residues. The CDR3: CSADGANTGELFF. The CDR3 coding sequence is TGCAGTGCTGACGGGGCGAACACCGGTGAGCTGTTTTTT.

V and J are TRBV2 and TRBJ1-4; D may be TRBD1 (5 bases). Trimming took off 4 bases at V and 4 bases at J, with 10 bases between the two ends. The length of the CDR3 is 14 residues. The V gene's germline CDR1 is SNHLY and CDR2 FYNNEI. The CDR3 nucleotides are TGTGCCAGCAGTGGGGGACTGAATAATGAAAAACTGTTTTTT. Its translation: CASSGGLNNEKLFF. Together with reference TRBV2 and TRBJ1-4, the CDR3 gives the full variable domain: EPEVTQTPSHQVTQMGQEVILRCVPISNHLYFYWYRQILGQKVEFLVSFYNNEISEKSEIFDDQFSVERPDGSNFTLKIRSTKLEDSAMYFCASSGGLNNEKLFFGSGTQLSVL.